Below, 21 T cell receptor beta chains from the same sample are listed, as sequenced in a study of T-cell reconstitution after alpha-beta-depleted transplantation in children. The authors prepared the TCRbeta library with unique molecular identifiers. TCRdb redid the calling of the PCR reads with MiXCR, one entry per CDR3 protein. The table has roughly 790,000 distinct CDR3 sequences, around 17% seen once; the top ten hold approximately 5%. Sample: PBMCs, mostly from graft donor cells, taken 360 days after TCRalphabeta/CD19-depleted stem cell transplant. These TCRs come from a male patient between 5 and 17 years old who had a stem cell transplant for acute lymphoblastic leukemia, so the T cells may come from the graft donor.

This clonotype was observed a few times. The V call is TRBV7-6, the J call TRBJ2-5, with TRBD2 matching 14 bases. CDR3 length: 17 amino acids. J was trimmed by 4 bases and V by 1 base; bases with no gene match: 5. The germline V gene has CDR1 SGHVS and CDR2 FNYEAQ. CDR3 in DNA: TGTGCCAGCAGCTTAGACCCCGGGACTAGCGGGAGAGAGACCCAGTACTTC. Amino acids: CASSLDPGTSGRETQYF.

This clonotype was recorded at least ten times. The V gene is TRBV5-1, the J gene TRBJ2-2, with D possibly being TRBD1 (6 bases). The length of the CDR3 is 13 residues. The V end lost 3 bases, the J end lost 7 bases, and 10 bases lay between the germline ends. Germline CDR1 and CDR2: SGHRS and YFSETQ. The CDR3 here is CASSSHRVGELFF. The CDR3 DNA reads as TGCGCCAGCAGCTCCCACAGGGTCGGGGAGCTGTTTTTT.

This clonotype was seen ten or more times. The J gene is TRBJ2-3, the V gene TRBV11-2; no definite D call. CDR1 and CDR2 (germline): SGHAT, FQNNGV. CDR3 length equals 12 residues. Between the trimmed V and J ends, which lost 5 bases and 6 bases, there was a span of 9 bases. CDR3 sequence (DNA): TGTGCCAGCAGCCTAGTAGAGGATACGCAGTATTTT. Its protein is CASSLVEDTQYF.

This clonotype was picked up a small number of times. The rearrangement links TRBV12-3 or TRBV12-4 to TRBJ2-5, with TRBD1 matching over 7 bases. The V segment lost 4 bases and the J segment 2 bases; nucleotides outside the gene matches: 4. The CDR3 has 14 amino acids. This CDR3 reads CASSYTGQQETQYF. The CDR3 region has the DNA TGTGCCAGCAGTTACACGGGACAGCAAGAGACCCAGTACTTC.

V usage is TRBV4-1 and J usage is TRBJ1-1, with D possibly TRBD1 on 6 matching bases. The length of the CDR3 is 15 residues. Germline lookup yields CDR1 MGHRA and CDR2 YSYEKL. Trimming stripped 1 base from V and 6 bases from J, with 15 bases between. Here the CDR3 DNA reads TGCGCCAGCAGCCAAGTGTACGGGGGGGGCGCTGAAGCTTTCTTT. This codes for CASSQVYGGGAEAFF.

This clonotype was found a few times. The chain combines TRBV7-3 with TRBJ2-6, with D perhaps matching TRBD1 (6 bases). Deletions cut 3 bases from V and 0 bases from J, with 15 bases between. The CDR3 has 18 amino acids. CDR1 SGHTA and CDR2 FQGTGA come from the germline V gene. CDR3 bases: TGTGCCAGCAGCTTGACCCCTACAGGGAGCTCTGGGGCCAACGTCCTGACTTTC. Amino acids: CASSLTPTGSSGANVLTF.

This clonotype was counted a few times. The chain couples TRBV5-1 to TRBJ2-5; maybe TRBD2 (7 bases). CDR3 length: 18 residues. Germline V gene sequence: CDR1 SGHRS, CDR2 YFSETQ. The germline V and J ends were trimmed by 7 bases and 3 bases, with 28 bases remaining between them. CDR3 amino acids: CASAPRQGLVLAEETQYF. The CDR3 region has the DNA TGCGCCAGCGCCCCGAGGCAGGGGTTGGTGCTAGCGGAAGAGACCCAGTACTTC.

This chain joins TRBV6-2 or TRBV6-3 and TRBJ2-3; D is ambiguous. The length of the CDR3 is 15 residues. Germline V gene sequence: CDR1 MNHEY, CDR2 SVGEGT. Trimming left V 6 bases short and J 1 base short, with 14 bases between. The CDR3 sequence: CASRQRVTGTDTQYF. The DNA of the CDR3 is TGTGCCAGCAGACAACGGGTGACTGGCACAGATACGCAGTATTTT.

This chain joins TRBV10-3 and TRBJ2-1; D gene uncertain. The ends were cut back, 6 bases at V and 8 bases at J, with 11 bases in the middle. The germline V gene encodes CDR1 ENHRY and CDR2 SYGVKD. The CDR3 totals 12 residues. The CDR3 DNA is TGTGCCATCAGCCTCCTGGGCGATGAGCAGTTCTTC. Translation gives CAISLLGDEQFF.

This clonotype was recorded many times. The chain links TRBV6-5 to TRBJ1-5; weak D call: TRBD1 (5 bases). The length of the CDR3 is 14 residues. Germline V gives CDR1 MNHEY, CDR2 SVGAGI. Trimming took 6 bases from V and 4 from J, leaving 13 bases between them. The DNA for the CDR3 is TGTGCCAGCAGACCCCCGGGGGGGAATCAGCCCCAGCATTTT. Translating gives CASRPPGGNQPQHF.

This clonotype was seen more than once but under ten times. V is TRBV9 and J is TRBJ1-2; a weak D match, TRBD1 (5 bases). The CDR3 totals 16 residues. The V end lost 4 bases, the J end lost 1 base, and 17 bases lay between the germline ends. Per germline, CDR1 SGDLS and CDR2 YYNGEE. CDR3 nucleotides: TGTGCCAGCAGCCTACAGCCTCGGACAATTAACTATGGCTACACCTTC. This codes for CASSLQPRTINYGYTF.

This clonotype came up a few times. V and J are TRBV29-1 and TRBJ1-1; D perhaps matches TRBD1 (6 bases). The V end was cut by 6 bases, the J end by 1 base, with 12 bases between. The CDR3 runs 13 residues. The germline CDR1 and CDR2 sequences are SQVTM and ANQGSEA. CDR3 amino acids: CSVSGGGNTEAFF. CDR3 DNA sequence: TGCAGCGTATCCGGGGGCGGGAACACTGAAGCTTTCTTT.

This clonotype came up many times. The rearrangement joins TRBV7-9 to TRBJ2-7; 7 bases line up with TRBD1. The CDR3 length is 14 residues. V lost 4 bases and J lost 3; bases outside the gene matches: 6. Germline CDR1 is SEHNR and CDR2 is FQNEAQ (reference sequence). DNA for the CDR3: TGTGCCAGCAGCTCCGACAGGGTAGGCTACGAGCAGTACTTC. Protein product: CASSSDRVGYEQYF. Supplemented by reference TRBV7-9 and TRBJ2-7, the full variable domain reads DTGVSQNPRHKITKRGQNVTFRCDPISEHNRLYWYRQTLGQGPEFLTYFQNEAQLEKSRLLSDRFSAERPKGSFSTLEIQRTEQGDSAMYLCASSSDRVGYEQYFGPGTRLTVT.

The chain recombines TRBV12-3 or TRBV12-4 with TRBJ1-4; weak D call: TRBD1 (5 bases). V shed 3 bases and J shed 8 bases, with 13 bases lying between them. The CDR3 has 14 amino acids. The CDR3: CASSFTWGMEKLFF. The CDR3 DNA sequence: TGTGCCAGCAGTTTTACGTGGGGCATGGAAAAACTGTTTTTT.

This clonotype has a single count. The chain links TRBV7-8 to TRBJ2-1; 10 nucleotides align to TRBD1. The CDR3 is 16 residues long. With 5 bases clipped from V and 1 base from J, the junction kept 5 bases outside the gene matches. CDR1 and CDR2 (germline): SGHVS, FQNEAQ. CDR3 residues: CASSPGQGVSYNEQFF. CDR3 nucleotide sequence: TGTGCCAGCAGCCCTGGACAGGGGGTATCCTACAATGAGCAGTTCTTC.

This clonotype turned up a few times. This rearrangement joins TRBV20-1 to TRBJ1-1; D remains unclear. The V gene lost 4 bases and the J gene lost 0 bases, with 12 bases spanning the gap. This CDR3 contains 14 residues. In germline, CDR1 is DFQATT, CDR2 SNEGSKA (reference sequence). As DNA, the CDR3 is TGCAGTGCTAAGGAAACGGCCATGAACACTGAAGCTTTCTTT. Protein product: CSAKETAMNTEAFF.

This clonotype has a handful of counts. The V gene is TRBV20-1, the J gene TRBJ2-3, with no clear D. CDR3 length equals 14 residues. The V gene lost 4 bases and the J gene lost 2 bases, with 13 bases spanning the gap. Germline V lookup: CDR1 DFQATT, CDR2 SNEGSKA (reference sequence). CDR3 region: CSAKAASYTDTQYF. In DNA form, the CDR3 reads TGCAGTGCTAAGGCGGCGTCTTACACAGATACGCAGTATTTT.

This clonotype came up a few times. This chain joins TRBV5-1 and TRBJ2-3; 12 nucleotides match TRBD2. This CDR3 has 17 amino acids. V shed 3 bases and J 3 bases; nucleotides not matched to a gene: 8. In germline, CDR1 is SGHRS, CDR2 YFSETQ. As DNA, the CDR3 is TGCGCCAGCAGCTCCCTAGGGACTAGCGGGTCGACAGATACGCAGTATTTT. Amino acids: CASSSLGTSGSTDTQYF. The complete variable domain, with remaining parts taken from reference TRBV5-1 and TRBJ2-3, reads KAGVTQTPRYLIKTRGQQVTLSCSPISGHRSVSWYQQTPGQGLQFLFEYFSETQRNKGNFPGRFSGRQFSNSRSEMNVSTLELGDSALYLCASSSLGTSGSTDTQYFGPGTRLTVL.

Worth noting for this clonotype: At one end, the junction sequence differs from germline, possibly due to a read error. The chain is built from TRBV11-2 and TRBJ2-7, with a tentative D call TRBD2 (7 bases). Germline V gene data show CDR1 as SGHAT and CDR2 as FQNNGV. This CDR3 has 11 residues. This chain's CDR3 is CASSLGGQRRF. In DNA form, the CDR3 reads TGTGCCAGCAGCCTGGGGGGGCAACGGAGATTC.

This clonotype was recorded at least ten times. The chain links TRBV5-1 to TRBJ2-7, with a possible D match to TRBD2 (6 bases). There are 14 residues in the CDR3. The germline V gene has CDR1 SGHRS and CDR2 YFSETQ. Trimming stripped 5 bases from V and 6 bases from J, with 18 bases between. The CDR3 DNA reads TGCGCCAGCAGACTGGGCCGGGAGTGGCGCGAGCAGTACTTC. This sequence encodes CASRLGREWREQYF. Full variable domain (outside the CDR3, taken from reference TRBV5-1 and TRBJ2-7): KAGVTQTPRYLIKTRGQQVTLSCSPISGHRSVSWYQQTPGQGLQFLFEYFSETQRNKGNFPGRFSGRQFSNSRSEMNVSTLELGDSALYLCASRLGREWREQYFGPGTRLTVT.

The sample holds a few counts of this clonotype. The V and J genes are TRBV4-1 and TRBJ2-3, with D uncertain. The germline CDR1 and CDR2 sequences are MGHRA and YSYEKL. CDR3 length: 15 amino acids. V dropped 0 bases and J dropped 4 bases, with 11 bases sitting between them. CDR3 coding DNA: TGCGCCAGCAGCCAAGATCGCGGTCGCGCAGATACGCAGTATTTT. As protein: CASSQDRGRADTQYF.